The clone carrying this T cell receptor (beta chain) has at least ten counts. The antigen is unknown. Per germline, CDR1 SGHRS and CDR2 YFSETQ. This CDR3 has 13 amino acids. V was clipped by 4 bases and J by 4 bases; unmatched bases: 4. This sample is drawn from a study of T-cell reconstitution after alpha-beta-depleted transplantation in children. Findings and limits, study-wide: A year post-transplant, T-cell counts and diversity derived mostly from newly produced T cells. Surviving recipient T cells and thymic progenitors accounted for the high day-60 TCRbeta diversity observed in some patients.

Construction of the TCRbeta library involved unique molecular identifiers. TCRdb reanalysed the PCR reads using MiXCR and keeps one entry per CDR3 protein. The sample lists 130,000 to 150,000 distinct CDR3 sequences, 8.8% seen once, with 15% to 20% in the top ten. The chain has TRBV5-1 and TRBJ1-1; 7 bases fit TRBD1. This clonotype was sampled from a female patient between 2 and 15 years old who had a stem cell transplant for congenital amegakaryocytic thrombocytopenia, so the T cells may come from the graft donor. Material: PBMCs, mostly from graft donor cells, obtained 180 days after TCRalphabeta/CD19-depleted stem cell transplant. CDR3 amino acids: CASSLQGSTEAFF. The DNA for the CDR3 is TGCGCCAGCAGCCTACAGGGGTCCACTGAAGCTTTCTTT.